A single T cell receptor beta chain is shown here with its context. Deep level was the assay's run setting. TCRdb's table, derived via immunoSEQ multiplex PCR, lists solely in-frame clones and lacks some. The data show 550,000 to 700,000 clones, roughly 72% seen once. This specimen belongs to a study of shared clonotypes between healthy human individuals. Study-wide background: With ages of 18 to 49, the donors were a couple of women and a few men. Each donor had three CD4 naive, three CD4 memory, two CD8 naive and one CD8 memory plate.

V trimming: 6 bases; J trimming: 4 bases; junction bases outside the gene matches: 8. The V gene's germline CDR1 is MDHEN and CDR2 SYDVKM. The CDR3 runs to 14 residues. The sequenced sample was memory CD4+ T cells sorted from blood. Subset reported: CD45RA-negative fraction. The receptor was isolated from a woman aged 25 to 39 in good health. V is TRBV28 and J is TRBJ1-2, with TRBD1 matching over 7 bases. The CDR3 sequence is CASSQGDSSYGYTF. The CDR3 DNA sequence: TGTGCCAGCAGCCAAGGGGACAGCTCCTATGGCTACACCTTC.